A single sample gave rise to the 13 T cell receptor beta chains below, sequenced in a study of PD-1 blockade in classical Hodgkin lymphoma. Every single patient, without exception, relapsed after autologous stem cell transplantation, and brentuximab vedotin exposure varied. TCRdb's table, derived via immunoSEQ multiplex PCR, lists solely in-frame clones and lacks some. The data hold about 23,000 clones, with about three quarters observed a single time. The material was peripheral blood mononuclear cells (PBMCs), obtained before the second cycle of nivolumab. These receptors were obtained from a human donor with classical Hodgkin lymphoma.

The CDR3 sequence: CASSVVQGAPGEQFF. The CDR3, as DNA: TGTGCCAGCAGCGTAGTACAGGGGGCGCCTGGTGAGCAGTTCTTC. The chain recombines TRBV5-6 with TRBJ2-1; 9 bases align to TRBD1. Losses at the gene ends were 4 bases for V and 9 bases for J; bases not matched to a gene: 11. The CDR3 runs to 15 residues. CDR1 is SGHDT and CDR2 is YYEEEE in the germline V gene.

The gene calls are TRBV6-1 and TRBJ2-1; D may be TRBD1 or TRBD2 (6 bases each). Germline-derived CDR1 and CDR2 are MNHNS and SASEGT. Trimming cost V 4 bases and J 10 bases, with 14 bases left between them. The CDR3 sequence is 13 residues long. CDR3: CASSVWGAGEQFF. Written as DNA, the CDR3 is TGTGCCAGCAGTGTTTGGGGGGCGGGGGAGCAGTTCTTC.

This clone is medium-sized (0.01 to 0.1%) within its sample. The chain has TRBV4-2 and TRBJ1-4; maybe TRBD1 (6 bases). V was clipped by 2 bases and J by 0 bases, with 19 bases between them. Germline values: CDR1 LGHNA, CDR2 YNFKEQ. The CDR3 loop spans 19 amino acids. The CDR3 here is CASSQRTEGVVATNEKLFF. Here the CDR3 DNA reads TGTGCCAGCAGCCAAAGGACAGAAGGGGTAGTTGCAACTAATGAAAAACTGTTTTTT.

V gene TRBV6-1 combines with J gene TRBJ2-7; D possibly uses TRBD1 or TRBD2 (5 bases each). V was cut by 10 bases and J by 7 bases, with 17 bases left in between. CDR3 size: 12 residues. Germline V gene sequence: CDR1 MNHNS, CDR2 SASEGT. The CDR3 DNA follows: TGTGCCACCGGGACCCTTACTGTGGAGCAGTACTTC. This gives the protein CATGTLTVEQYF.

Written as DNA, the CDR3 is TGCAGCGTTGACCTCAGGGGTGGCTACACCTTC. Translating gives CSVDLRGGYTF. J is TRBJ1-2 and V is TRBV29-1; a weak D match, TRBD1 (6 bases). In germline, CDR1 is SQVTM, CDR2 ANQGSEA. This CDR3 contains 11 residues. The V and J ends lost 3 bases and 7 bases respectively, with 9 bases between them.

This rearrangement joins TRBV6-5 to TRBJ2-2; weak D call: TRBD2 (5 bases). The CDR3 has 16 amino acids. Germline values: CDR1 MNHEY, CDR2 SVGAGI. V was cut by 1 base and J by 2 bases, with 11 bases left in between. CDR3 sequence: CASSYWAGLNTGELFF. CDR3 DNA: TGTGCCAGCAGTTACTGGGCCGGACTTAACACCGGGGAGCTGTTTTTT.

The chain links TRBV5-4 to TRBJ2-5, with D perhaps TRBD1 or TRBD2 (5 bases each). Germline CDR1 reads SGHNT; CDR2 reads YYREEE (reference sequence). Trimming left V 0 bases short and J 5 bases short, with 8 bases between. The CDR3 has 13 amino acids. The CDR3 DNA sequence: TGTGCCAGCAGCTTGGTGAGGGGTGAGACCCAGTACTTC. This translates into CASSLVRGETQYF.

A few counts support this clone. This rearrangement joins TRBV2 to TRBJ2-4, with D possibly matching TRBD1 (5 bases). The CDR3 length is 16 residues. Trimming shortened V by 4 bases and J by 0 bases, and 13 bases separated the two germline ends. Germline-derived CDR1 and CDR2 are SNHLY and FYNNEI. The CDR3 sequence is CASSVGQGLAKNIQYF. The CDR3, as DNA: TGTGCCAGCAGTGTAGGGCAGGGTCTAGCCAAAAACATTCAGTACTTC.

The gene calls are TRBV5-5 and TRBJ2-7, with D tentatively TRBD1 (6 bases). The CDR3 is made up of 19 amino acids. Trimming shortened V by 4 bases and J by 3 bases, and 29 bases separated the two germline ends. The V gene's germline CDR1 is SGHKS and CDR2 YYEKEE (reference sequence). CDR3 region: CASSPDPPGTPPKDYEQYF. DNA of the CDR3: TGTGCCAGCAGCCCCGACCCCCCCGGGACACCTCCCAAGGACTACGAGCAGTACTTC.

The rearrangement links TRBV5-6 to TRBJ2-7; the D is unclear. The V gene lost 4 bases and the J gene lost 2 bases, with 13 bases spanning the gap. Per the germline V gene, CDR1 is SGHDT and CDR2 is YYEEEE. The CDR3 is 14 amino acids. The chain's CDR3 is CASSLPGFPYEQYF. For the CDR3, the DNA is TGTGCCAGCAGCCTGCCGGGCTTTCCCTACGAGCAGTACTTC.

In its sample, this clone was seen once. The chain has TRBV5-1 and TRBJ2-2, with TRBD2 matching over 7 bases. Germline CDR1 and CDR2: SGHRS and YFSETQ. J was trimmed by 7 bases and V by 1 base; bases with no gene match: 7. This CDR3 has 15 amino acids. The CDR3 sequence: CASSLSVGGDGELFF. CDR3 in DNA: TGCGCCAGCAGCTTGTCTGTGGGAGGGGACGGGGAGCTGTTTTTT. The variable domain in full, with the rest retrieved from reference TRBV5-1 and TRBJ2-2, is KAGVTQTPRYLIKTRGQQVTLSCSPISGHRSVSWYQQTPGQGLQFLFEYFSETQRNKGNFPGRFSGRQFSNSRSEMNVSTLELGDSALYLCASSLSVGGDGELFFGEGSRLTVL.

The chain employs TRBV5-1 and TRBJ2-1; TRBD2 agrees at 14 bases. The CDR3 is 15 amino acids. J was trimmed by 8 bases and V by 5 bases; bases with no gene match: 6. Germline CDR1 and CDR2: SGHRS and YFSETQ. The CDR3 coding sequence is TGCGCCAGCAGGCAGGGACTAGCGGGGGCGGATGAGCAGTTCTTC. It encodes CASRQGLAGADEQFF. Full variable domain (remainder filled in from reference TRBV5-1 and TRBJ2-1): KAGVTQTPRYLIKTRGQQVTLSCSPISGHRSVSWYQQTPGQGLQFLFEYFSETQRNKGNFPGRFSGRQFSNSRSEMNVSTLELGDSALYLCASRQGLAGADEQFFGPGTRLTVL.

V usage is TRBV5-1 and J usage is TRBJ2-2, with no clear D. This CDR3 has 13 residues. The ends were cut back, 1 base at V and 1 base at J, with 2 bases in the middle. CDR1 and CDR2 (germline): SGHRS, YFSETQ. In nucleotides, the CDR3 is TGCGCCAGCAGCTTGTTGAACACCGGGGAGCTGTTTTTT. It yields the protein CASSLLNTGELFF.